This T cell receptor (beta chain) stems from a study of cytomegalovirus exposure and HLA in healthy donors (TCRdb year 2017). Notes on the research overall: In an earlier analysis of under 750 of the donors, about 270 Gb of sequence data and approximately 120 million unique TCR beta sequences from 180 million or so T cells were reported. Every discovery cohort repertoire had been produced on one sequencing platform. About 300 gigabases of sequencing data and tens of millions of unique TCR sequences were included in an early release covering roughly 600 HLA-typed donors. Along with the approximately 620-subject first cohort, a separate validation cohort of over a hundred different subjects was used. Rather than drawing on any new phenotypic data, the later analysis identified candidate immune exposures from TCR beta sequences and the way those sequences occurred across donors. The study profiled the T cell repertoires of about 720 subjects by immunosequencing and related them to cytomegalovirus serostatus. An earlier analysis of 500 to 750 of the donors applied high-throughput TCR beta sequencing to assess whether each TCR beta V gene segment acted as functional or pseudogenic. Of the roughly 420 genotyped donors, 81% were placed in the genetic ancestry cluster associated with self-reported Caucasian donors. HLA typing covered class I and class II loci at four-digit resolution. A later genetic analysis took genome-wide SNP genotypes for 398 of the 666 donors and used that subset as a discovery cohort. A later analysis re-examined previously published TCR beta repertoires from around 670 donors and added high-resolution HLA genotyping to investigate patterns of TCR occurrence. The aim of the study was to test whether cataloging public T cell receptors could identify signatures of past pathogen exposure. Roughly five DR-DQ haplotypes were handled as single units for association and clustering because linkage in the cohort was strong. High-throughput TCR immunosequencing, statistical association of individual TCRs with disease status, and machine learning were combined to predict cytomegalovirus infection status. Donor age, sex, ethnicity and CMV serostatus were collected together with the repertoire data. Among some 400 genotyped donors of the cohort, an average of approximately 220,000 unique TCR beta nucleotide sequences was sequenced per donor, of which approximately 19% were non-productive. The number of typed donors differed by locus: about 620-640 for A, B, C, DRB1 and DQB1; approximately 520 for DQA1; 606 for DPA1; and roughly 470 for DPB1. The paper's findings and limits, for the study overall: Because HLA typing was missing for some donors at each locus, association tests included only the typed subset. A cluster of highly shared sequence variants was judged likely to be a technical artifact of the sequencing pipeline. According to a later genetic analysis, donors in an Asian-associated ancestry cluster had fewer N-insertions in productive TCRs than the roughly 660-donor mean. Correlated functional status among segregating V segments might reflect linkage disequilibrium, but an unknown experimental factor could not be ruled out. In the study, around 160 TCR beta chains were listed as associated with cytomegalovirus. In a later genetic analysis, a missense DCLRE1C variant was associated with V-gene and J-gene trimming of TCR beta chains, and the association was replicated in an independent cohort. A further reported finding was that TCR beta sequences accurately predicted the HLA-A and HLA-B alleles for most subjects in the first cohort. The earlier analysis of 587 of the donors excluded roughly 16 rarely observed V segments, including chromosome 9 orphons, because counts were too low. A later analysis found that TCR association rates varied across HLA loci, with DRB1 alleles showing the most associated TCRs and HLA-C alleles the fewest. A later analysis associated around 16,000 TCR beta sequences with specific HLA alleles at a false discovery rate of 0.05. When HLA alleles, especially DR and DQ, strongly co-occurred, attributing TCR associations to individual alleles was difficult. The only immune exposure information available for the cohort was CMV serostatus. According to a later analysis, parvovirus B19, influenza, CMV and Epstein-Barr virus appeared linked to several top co-occurrence clusters. In both the original and validation cohorts, the classifier was reported to diagnose cytomegalovirus status with high specificity and sensitivity. A later analysis found that most CMV-associated TCR beta chains appeared HLA-restricted, with HLA associations seemingly driven largely by CMV exposure. In this cohort, only TCR beta chains were sequenced, and detectable features were limited by the absence of alpha or paired-chain data. An earlier analysis of several hundred of the donors showed that most TCR beta V segments appeared in productive rearrangements either about 87% or about 30% of the time, which broadly matched IMGT annotations. A few of the identified cytomegalovirus-associated TCR beta chains were confirmed in vitro to be specific for cytomegalovirus antigens. In a later analysis, HLA-associated TCR beta chains showed more clonal expansion and lower generation probabilities than non-associated chains that were equally common. According to the authors, the approach could potentially be generalized to other disease states and immunological phenotypes. Some IMGT-functional V segments, including TRBV6-2 and TRBV6-3, could not be distinguished by the 87-base-pair reads and were therefore excluded. Presence/absence analyses assumed roughly uniform sequencing depth across donors, an assumption that may not hold. Across donors, most TCR sequences were observed very rarely, whereas some public TCRs were present in many individuals.

Remarks on this clone: Which antigen it targets is not known. Base qualities were left out, and no much larger clone turns up one base away. At the DNA level, this CDR3 is encoded by other sequences in the same sample as well.

In total, about 650 healthy bone marrow donors made up the cohort. At the time of sampling, all cohort members were nominally healthy, though unrecorded immune exposures were likely present. The donor tested CMV seropositive, placing the donor among the 289 seropositive members of the cohort. Each donor provided a peripheral blood sample, and peripheral blood mononuclear cells were used for TCR beta sequencing. The Qiagen DNeasy Blood Extraction Kit was used to extract genomic DNA from the blood cell samples. From the cysteine up to the phenylalanine, the CDR3 has a length of 14 residues. Only the CDR3 part of the read is kept: 42 bases, read in frame from the first base. V and J lose 3 bases and 1 base, and a span of 11 bases separates them. Based on the germline V gene (reference sequence), the CDR1 and CDR2 sequences are GTSNPN and SVGIG. Libraries came from the immunoSEQ multiplex PCR assay. A mixture of 60 forward primers for TCR Vbeta segments and 13 reverse primers for TCR Jbeta segments was used in the multiplex PCR. The CDR3 region of rearranged TCR beta genes was amplified from genomic DNA by a multiplex PCR assay. The amplified TCR beta libraries were sequenced on the Illumina HiSeq System as 87-base-pair reads. In the source study's methods: A later analysis counted tens of millions of unique TCR beta chains across the 670 or so repertoires, and 9 million to 14 million of these chains were shared by at least two donors. To remove PCR and sequencing errors, raw reads were error-corrected and collapsed into unique sequences using a nearest-neighbor algorithm that merged closely related sequences. To assign V, D and J gene segments, CDR3 sequences were aligned to IMGT reference sequences. For a sequence to be retained, a match of at least six nucleotides was required to both a V gene segment and a J gene segment. A rearrangement counted as productive if the CDR3 had no stop codons and remained in frame with V and J, and every other rearrangement counted as non-productive. CDR3 was defined by IMGT convention, running from the second conserved V-encoded cysteine to the conserved J-encoded phenylalanine. The earlier analysis of roughly 590 of the donors excluded sequences that lacked an unambiguous match to a single V gene segment. An earlier analysis of 450 to 650 of the donors called V segments functional above 56.7% productive rearrangements and segregating when the between-donor standard deviation exceeded 5%. A statistical classification framework was built to diagnose cytomegalovirus status from the catalog of TCR beta chain sequences. In a later analysis, V and J genes were assigned by comparing TCR nucleotide sequences against IMGT/GENE-DB human TR gene sequences. Using the TCRdist pipeline, a later analysis assigned CDR3 sequences along with most-parsimonious VDJ recombination scenarios. A later analysis defined each TCR beta chain by its CDR3 amino acid sequence plus V-gene family, and excluded reads lacking a unique V-gene family. In a later analysis, fewer than 650 highly shared, low-generation-probability nucleotide sequences were removed to address suspected cross-contamination and a sequencing artifact. For each public chain, a later analysis derived a clonal expansion index from normalized ranks of inferred template counts within each repertoire. In a later analysis, generation probabilities were computed with a VDJ recombination model fitted to out-of-frame rearrangements, and the resulting probabilities were checked against IGoR. Hypergeometric tests were used in a later analysis to score TCR-TCR, TCR-HLA and TCR-CMV co-occurrence, with a repertoire-size bias correction applied to the TCR pairs. False discovery rates were estimated in a later analysis by permuting HLA or CMV assignments 20 times. In a later analysis, co-occurring TCRs were grouped with DBSCAN, and TCRdist sequence similarity was added when clustering was performed within HLA-allele-positive subsets. Repertoires with fewer than 30,000 or more than 120,000 public chains were left out of co-occurrence clustering, as were about five repertoires with anomalous nucleotide sharing. The immuneACCESS repertoire file appears here via TCRdb, limited to in-frame rearrangements. These files lack a portion of the clones; in checked studies, under half of the deficit traces to unresolved V genes, and the cause of the others is not known. V, J and clone size are those of that table, while D and trimming were read from the DNA. Recorded for this sample are around 160,000 clones; 75% of them occurred a single time. Less than 9.5% of the sample rests with the top ten.

This TCR came from a woman aged 35 to 49 in good health and CMV-seropositive. The chain links TRBV30 with TRBJ2-3, and perhaps TRBD2 as D gene, on 6 matching bases. Sequencing was done on a sample of PBMCs. The DNA sequence follows: TGTGCCTGGAGCCGGGGCGGGGGCACAGATACGCAGTATTTT. This sequence encodes CAWSRGGGTDTQYF.